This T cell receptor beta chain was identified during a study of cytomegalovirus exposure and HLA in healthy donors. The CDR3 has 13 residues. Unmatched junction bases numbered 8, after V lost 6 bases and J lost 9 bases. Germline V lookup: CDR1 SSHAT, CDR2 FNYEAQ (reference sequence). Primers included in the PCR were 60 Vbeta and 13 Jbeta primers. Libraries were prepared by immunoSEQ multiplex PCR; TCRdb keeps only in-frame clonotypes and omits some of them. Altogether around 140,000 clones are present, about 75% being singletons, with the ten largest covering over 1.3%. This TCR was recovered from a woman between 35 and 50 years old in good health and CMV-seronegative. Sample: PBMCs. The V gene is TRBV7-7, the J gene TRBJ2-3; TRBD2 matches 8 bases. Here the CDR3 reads CASSSGGARTQYF. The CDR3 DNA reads TGTGCCAGCAGTTCGGGGGGGGCTAGGACGCAGTATTTT.